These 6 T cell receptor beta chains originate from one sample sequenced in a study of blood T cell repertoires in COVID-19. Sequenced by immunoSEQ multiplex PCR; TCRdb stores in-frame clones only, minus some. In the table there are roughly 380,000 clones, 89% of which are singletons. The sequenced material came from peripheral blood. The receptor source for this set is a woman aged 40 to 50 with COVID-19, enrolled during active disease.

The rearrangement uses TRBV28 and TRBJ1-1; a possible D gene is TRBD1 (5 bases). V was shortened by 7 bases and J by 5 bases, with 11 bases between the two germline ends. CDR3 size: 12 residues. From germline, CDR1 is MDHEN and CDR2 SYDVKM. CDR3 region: CASTGVGTEAFF. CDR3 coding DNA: TGTGCCAGCACGGGGGTGGGAACTGAAGCTTTCTTT.

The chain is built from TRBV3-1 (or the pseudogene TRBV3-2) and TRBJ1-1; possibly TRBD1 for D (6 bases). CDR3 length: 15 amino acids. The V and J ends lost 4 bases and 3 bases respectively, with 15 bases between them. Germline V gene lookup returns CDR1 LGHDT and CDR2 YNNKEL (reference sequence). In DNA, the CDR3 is TGTGCCAGCAGCCCAAGTCAGGGGACGGACACTGAAGCTTTCTTT. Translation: CASSPSQGTDTEAFF.

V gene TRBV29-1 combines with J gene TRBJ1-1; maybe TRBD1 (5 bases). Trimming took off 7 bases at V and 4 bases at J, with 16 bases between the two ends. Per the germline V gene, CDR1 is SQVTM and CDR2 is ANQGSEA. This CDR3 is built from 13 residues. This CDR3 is CSGQMGGATEAFF. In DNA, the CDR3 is TGCAGCGGACAAATGGGAGGGGCCACTGAAGCTTTCTTT.

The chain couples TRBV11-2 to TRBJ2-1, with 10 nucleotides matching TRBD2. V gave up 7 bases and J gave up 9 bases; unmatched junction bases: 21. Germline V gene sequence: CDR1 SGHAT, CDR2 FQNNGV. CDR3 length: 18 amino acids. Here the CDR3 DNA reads TGTGCCAGCAACGTAGGCGGGGGAAGAACTAGCGGGAATATTGAGCAGTTCTTC. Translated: CASNVGGGRTSGNIEQFF.

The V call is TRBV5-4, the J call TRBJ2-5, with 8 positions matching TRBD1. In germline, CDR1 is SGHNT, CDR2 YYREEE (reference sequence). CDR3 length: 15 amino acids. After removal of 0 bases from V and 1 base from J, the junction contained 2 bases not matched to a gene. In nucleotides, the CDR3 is TGTGCCAGCAGCTTGGGAGGGACAGGCCAAGAGACCCAGTACTTC. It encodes CASSLGGTGQETQYF.

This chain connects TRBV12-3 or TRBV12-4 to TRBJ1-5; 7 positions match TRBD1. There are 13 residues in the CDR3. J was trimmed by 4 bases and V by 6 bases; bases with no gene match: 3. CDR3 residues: CASRSGGNQPQHF. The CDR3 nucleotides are TGTGCCAGCAGGTCAGGGGGGAATCAGCCCCAGCATTTT.